This TCR beta chain was identified in a study of T cells in Graves' hyperthyroidism and ophthalmopathy. General study findings and limits: The blood repertoire included most of the expanded thyroid clonotypes above 0.001. The model identified upcoming ophthalmopathy a median approximately seven months ahead of onset.

Patients with ophthalmopathy all had a Clinical Activity Score of at least 3, a NOSPECS grade of at least 4 and duration under 3 months. Exclusion of a patient resulted from uncontrolled infection, other autoimmune disease, pregnancy or lactation. TCR beta CDR3 sequences were amplified from RNA transcripts. Using the HTBI primer set, a first-round RT-PCR was run on the TCR CDR3. A single record per CDR3 protein comes from TCRdb applying MiXCR to the multiplex PCR reads. Found here are a few hundred thousand distinct CDR3 sequences, approximately 15% of them singletons; the top ten hold about 3.5%. This clonotype has at least ten counts. Its antigen is unknown. This CDR3 comprises 13 residues. J was trimmed by 3 bases and V by 11 bases; bases with no gene match: 10. The germline V gene encodes CDR1 SEHNR and CDR2 FQNEAQ (reference sequence).

Sequenced input: blood. This receptor was identified in a woman aged 40 to 49 with Graves' ophthalmopathy. This sequence joins TRBV7-9 and TRBJ2-7, with TRBD2 matching over 7 bases. This CDR3 is CAAGGRGDYEQYF. Written as DNA, the CDR3 is TGTGCCGCTGGCGGGAGAGGGGACTACGAGCAGTACTTC.